These 14 T cell receptor beta chains share one sample of origin, sequenced in a study of somatic mutations in cytotoxic T cells in rheumatoid arthritis (dated by TCRdb to the late 2010s). The method behind the library was the immunoSEQ multiplex PCR assay. The table was pulled from immuneACCESS by TCRdb, which kept in-frame rearrangements only. Such tables lose some clones; where checked, under half of the loss comes from unresolved V genes, and the rest has no known cause. The sample data list roughly 13,000 clones, and 78% of these were observed just once. The leading ten clones occupy around 21% of the sample. The sample consisted of CD8+ T cells sorted from blood. The receptors were sampled from an adult with rheumatoid arthritis.

J is TRBJ2-7 and V is TRBV6-5; D remains ambiguous. Trimming removed 3 bases from V and 6 bases from J, with 12 bases in between. Germline V lookup: CDR1 MNHEY, CDR2 SVGAGI. This CDR3 region has 13 residues. The CDR3 region has the DNA TGTGCCAGCAGTTATACCCCCCACGGCGAGCAGTACTTC. Translated, it gives CASSYTPHGEQYF.

The rearrangement joins TRBV27 to TRBJ2-5; 8 nucleotides match TRBD2. The CDR3 has 15 residues. Per germline, CDR1 MNHEY and CDR2 SMNVEV (reference sequence). Trimming took 7 bases from V and 5 from J; bases not matched to a gene: 12. The CDR3 sequence: CASNRGGSPWETQYF. The CDR3 DNA reads TGTGCCAGCAACCGGGGGGGGAGTCCGTGGGAGACCCAGTACTTC.

In this sample, this clone turned up once. V gene TRBV6-1 combines with J gene TRBJ2-7, with 9 bases matching TRBD1. This CDR3 is 15 amino acids long. Unmatched junction bases numbered 11, after V lost 8 bases and J lost 3 bases. The germline CDR1 and CDR2 sequences are MNHNS and SASEGT. As DNA, the CDR3 is TGTGCCAGCCGCTCAGTCGGACAGGGGAGCTACGAGCAGTACTTC. It yields the protein CASRSVGQGSYEQYF.

The chain employs TRBV6-1 and TRBJ2-7; 9 nucleotides align to TRBD2. J lost 2 bases, V lost 4 bases, and 9 bases had no gene match. Germline CDR1 and CDR2: MNHNS and SASEGT. The CDR3 sequence is 16 residues long. The CDR3 here is CASSARGTSYAYEQYF. In DNA form, the CDR3 reads TGTGCCAGCAGTGCCCGAGGGACTAGCTACGCCTACGAGCAGTACTTC.

The chain is built from TRBV4-1 and TRBJ1-1; D not resolved. CDR3 size: 15 residues. Looked up from germline, CDR1 is MGHRA and CDR2 is YSYEKL. Trimming took off 0 bases at V and 1 base at J, with 9 bases between the two ends. The CDR3 protein is CASSQDGGRNTEAFF. The CDR3 DNA follows: TGCGCCAGCAGCCAAGATGGAGGCAGGAACACTGAAGCTTTCTTT.

The chain carries TRBV28 and TRBJ2-1, with D unclear. V lost 6 bases to trimming and J lost 3 bases, with 12 bases between them. Germline CDR1 and CDR2: MDHEN and SYDVKM. This CDR3 is built from 14 residues. The DNA of the CDR3 is TGTGCCAGCAGCGGAGTAGGATACTACAATGAGCAGTTCTTC. This sequence encodes CASSGVGYYNEQFF.

The chain combines TRBV4-1 with TRBJ2-7; 7 bases are shared with TRBD2. The CDR3 is 16 residues long. CDR1 MGHRA and CDR2 YSYEKL come from the germline V gene. V trimming: 1 base; J trimming: 3 bases; junction bases outside the gene matches: 9. CDR3 residues: CASSQVWSGKYYEQYF. CDR3 coding DNA: TGCGCCAGCAGCCAAGTTTGGAGCGGGAAGTACTACGAGCAGTACTTC.

This chain connects TRBV5-1 to TRBJ1-1; D is perhaps TRBD1 (5 bases). Trimming took off 0 bases at V and 3 bases at J, with 9 bases between the two ends. Per the germline V gene, CDR1 is SGHRS and CDR2 is YFSETQ. The CDR3 extends over 14 amino acids. The CDR3 here is CASSLGWGDTEAFF. The CDR3 DNA sequence: TGCGCCAGCAGCTTGGGGTGGGGGGACACTGAAGCTTTCTTT.

The gene calls are TRBV13 and TRBJ2-7; perhaps TRBD1 as D (6 bases). Germline CDR1 PRHDT, CDR2 FYEKMQ (reference sequence). V was pared by 5 bases and J by 5 bases, with 16 bases between. The CDR3 is 14 amino acids. The CDR3 sequence: CASSKMGTLNEQYF. CDR3 in DNA: TGTGCCAGCAGCAAAATGGGGACATTGAACGAGCAGTACTTC.

The V gene is TRBV28, the J gene TRBJ1-3, with TRBD1 matching over 7 bases. CDR3 length: 18 residues. Germline trimming cut 5 bases from V and 2 bases from J; bases unmatched to any gene: 15. Germline CDR1 MDHEN, CDR2 SYDVKM. CDR3 in DNA: TGTGCCAGCAGTCCAACTTGGAGGGGGCTTGGGACTGGAAACACCATATATTTT. Its protein product is CASSPTWRGLGTGNTIYF. The whole variable domain, remainder taken from reference TRBV28 and TRBJ1-3, is DVKVTQSSRYLVKRTGEKVFLECVQDMDHENMFWYRQDPGLGLRLIYFSYDVKMKEKGDIPEGYSVSREKKERFSLILESASTNQTSMYLCASSPTWRGLGTGNTIYFGEGSWLTVV.

The chain employs TRBV19 and TRBJ2-7; 7 bases map to TRBD1. With 10 bases clipped from V and 5 bases from J, the junction kept 8 bases outside the gene matches. The CDR3 loop spans 12 amino acids. Germline assignment: CDR1 LNHDA and CDR2 SQIVND (reference sequence). The CDR3 DNA is TGTGCCACTGCGACAGGGTCCAACGAGCAGTACTTC. Its translation: CATATGSNEQYF.

This clone has just one count. This rearrangement joins TRBV6-5 to TRBJ1-1, with 8 bases matching TRBD1. V was pared by 5 bases and J by 2 bases, with 7 bases of the junction left unmatched. The CDR3 has 15 residues. Germline-derived CDR1 and CDR2 are MNHEY and SVGAGI. The CDR3 coding sequence is TGTGCCAGCAGTCCCGGGACAGGTACAAACACTGAAGCTTTCTTT. The encoded protein is CASSPGTGTNTEAFF.

The CDR3 spells CEQRVTYEQYF. Written as DNA, the CDR3 is TGTGAACAGCGGGTTACCTACGAGCAGTACTTC. The chain uses TRBV6-6 and TRBJ2-7, with D possibly matching TRBD2 (6 bases). The CDR3 length is 11 residues. The germline V gene has CDR1 MNHNY and CDR2 SVGAGI (reference sequence).

Remarks on this clone: The junction does not match germline at one end; this may be a read error. The chain couples TRBV7-7 to TRBJ1-3; D gene unclear. CDR1 is SSHAT and CDR2 is FNYEAQ in the germline V gene (reference sequence). The CDR3 loop spans 15 amino acids. As DNA, the CDR3 is TGTGCTAGCAGCATAGACAAGAGCTCTGGAAACACCATATATTTT. It translates to CASSIDKSSGNTIYF.